The 9 T cell receptor beta chains presented below share a single source sample, sequenced in a study of blood T cell repertoires in COVID-19. Method: immunoSEQ multiplex PCR; TCRdb's copy keeps in-frame clones and lacks some. The profile shows a few hundred thousand clones, approximately 86% of them singletons. The sample taken for sequencing was peripheral blood. The receptor set was obtained from a woman between 65 and 79 years old with active or convalescent COVID-19.

This sequence joins TRBV5-1 and TRBJ1-6, with TRBD1 matching 8 bases. J was trimmed by 0 bases and V by 4 bases; bases with no gene match: 6. The CDR3 extends over 17 amino acids. Germline V gene lookup returns CDR1 SGHRS and CDR2 YFSETQ. Written as DNA, the CDR3 is TGCGCCAGCAGCCCCCGACAGGGGAGCTCCTATAATTCACCCCTCCACTTT. Its translation is CASSPRQGSSYNSPLHF.

This sequence joins TRBV18 and TRBJ1-2; a possible D gene is TRBD1 (6 bases). With 4 bases removed from V and 8 bases from J, the gap between germline ends came to 23 bases. This CDR3 is built from 16 residues. Germline V CDR1 and CDR2: KGHSH, LQKENI. The CDR3 DNA sequence: TGTGCCAGCTCACTGGTCACCAGGGGCCCAGCGGACGGCTACACCTTC. This codes for CASSLVTRGPADGYTF.

This clone came up a few times. The rearrangement links TRBV28 to TRBJ1-1; 7 bases align to TRBD1. With V trimmed by 6 bases and J by 5 bases, 6 bases remained unmatched. The CDR3 consists of 13 residues. The germline V gene encodes CDR1 MDHEN and CDR2 SYDVKM. DNA of the CDR3: TGTGCCAGCAGAACATACAGGGGTACTGAAGCTTTCTTT. Encoded protein: CASRTYRGTEAFF.

CDR3 bases: TGTGCCAGCAGCTTCGGGTCCAGCTCTGGAAACACCATATATTTT. This encodes CASSFGSSSGNTIYF. The chain combines TRBV7-2 with TRBJ1-3, with D unclear. The CDR3 runs to 15 residues. With 3 bases removed from V and 0 bases from J, the gap between germline ends came to 9 bases. From germline, CDR1 is SGHTA and CDR2 FQGNSA.

The chain combines TRBV11-2 with TRBJ1-2; D is perhaps TRBD1 (5 bases). This CDR3 is built from 15 residues. Germline V gives CDR1 SGHAT, CDR2 FQNNGV. V lost 7 bases and J 8 bases, leaving 23 bases between the germline ends. The CDR3 nucleotides are TGTGCCAGCACCGCCGATGGGGCAGTCCTTGGCGGCTACACCTTC. Translated, it gives CASTADGAVLGGYTF.

The rearrangement joins TRBV24-1 to TRBJ2-2, with a weak D call TRBD1 (6 bases). The ends were cut back, 6 bases at V and 1 base at J, with 26 bases in the middle. Germline-derived CDR1 and CDR2 are KGHDR and SFDVKD. This CDR3 is 20 amino acids long. The DNA of the CDR3 is TGTGCCACCAGTAGACGTACCCTCCCCATGGGACACCTGAACACCGGGGAGCTGTTTTTT. Amino acid sequence: CATSRRTLPMGHLNTGELFF.

The chain links TRBV5-1 to TRBJ1-1; 10 positions agree with TRBD1. With V trimmed by 4 bases and J by 3 bases, 6 bases remained unmatched. CDR3 length equals 15 residues. Germline V gene sequence: CDR1 SGHRS, CDR2 YFSETQ. CDR3 region: CASSIRTGGYTEAFF. The CDR3 DNA is TGCGCCAGCAGCATTAGGACAGGGGGGTACACTGAAGCTTTCTTT. The full variable domain, its missing parts supplied by reference TRBV5-1 and TRBJ1-1, is KAGVTQTPRYLIKTRGQQVTLSCSPISGHRSVSWYQQTPGQGLQFLFEYFSETQRNKGNFPGRFSGRQFSNSRSEMNVSTLELGDSALYLCASSIRTGGYTEAFFGQGTRLTVV.

This chain links TRBV27 with TRBJ1-1, with unresolved D. The CDR3 length is 16 residues. The germline V gene has CDR1 MNHEY and CDR2 SMNVEV (reference sequence). V lost 0 bases to trimming and J lost 4 bases, with 15 bases between them. In nucleotides, the CDR3 is TGTGCCAGCAGTTTATCTTTCGGGATAGGACCCACTGAAGCTTTCTTT. It specifies CASSLSFGIGPTEAFF.

The chain recombines TRBV12-3 or TRBV12-4 with TRBJ1-2; 9 nucleotides match TRBD1. The CDR3 runs 13 residues. With 7 bases clipped from V and 6 bases from J, the junction kept 6 bases outside the gene matches. CDR3 bases: TGTGCCAGCACACACGACAGGGGGGATGGCTACACCTTC. Residues: CASTHDRGDGYTF.